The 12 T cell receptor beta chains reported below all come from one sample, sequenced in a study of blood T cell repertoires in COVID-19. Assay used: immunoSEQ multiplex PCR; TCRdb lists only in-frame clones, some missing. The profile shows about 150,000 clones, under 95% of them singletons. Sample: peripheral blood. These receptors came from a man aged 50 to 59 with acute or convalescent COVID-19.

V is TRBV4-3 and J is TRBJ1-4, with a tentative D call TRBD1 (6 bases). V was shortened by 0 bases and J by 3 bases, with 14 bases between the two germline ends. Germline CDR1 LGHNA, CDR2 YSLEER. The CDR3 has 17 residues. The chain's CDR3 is CASSQDPGARANEKLFF. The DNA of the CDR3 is TGCGCCAGCAGCCAAGATCCAGGGGCGCGGGCTAATGAAAAACTGTTTTTT.

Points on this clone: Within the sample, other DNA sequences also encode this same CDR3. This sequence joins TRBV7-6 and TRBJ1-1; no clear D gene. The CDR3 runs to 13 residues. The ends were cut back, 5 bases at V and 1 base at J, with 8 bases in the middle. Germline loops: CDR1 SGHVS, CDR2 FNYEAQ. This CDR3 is CASSLQENTEAFF. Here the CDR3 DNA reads TGTGCCAGCAGCCTCCAGGAGAACACTGAAGCTTTCTTT.

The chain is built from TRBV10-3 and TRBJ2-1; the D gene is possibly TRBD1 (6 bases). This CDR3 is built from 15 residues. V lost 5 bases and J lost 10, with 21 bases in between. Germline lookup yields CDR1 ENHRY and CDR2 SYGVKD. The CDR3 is CAISNTGLGPEEQFF. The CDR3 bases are TGTGCCATCAGTAATACAGGGTTGGGACCCGAGGAGCAGTTCTTC.

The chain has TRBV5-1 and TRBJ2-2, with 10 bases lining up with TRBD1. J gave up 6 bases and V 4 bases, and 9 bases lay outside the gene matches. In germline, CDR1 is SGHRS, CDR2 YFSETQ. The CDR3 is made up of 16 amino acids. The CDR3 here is CASSPRTGGSAGELFF. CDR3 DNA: TGCGCCAGCAGCCCGAGGACAGGGGGGAGCGCCGGGGAGCTGTTTTTT.

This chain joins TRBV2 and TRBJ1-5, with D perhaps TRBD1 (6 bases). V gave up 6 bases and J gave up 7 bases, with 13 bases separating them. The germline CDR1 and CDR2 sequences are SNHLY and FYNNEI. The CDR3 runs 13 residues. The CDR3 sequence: CASRGGGRQPQHF. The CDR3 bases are TGTGCCAGCAGAGGCGGGGGCCGCCAGCCCCAGCATTTT.

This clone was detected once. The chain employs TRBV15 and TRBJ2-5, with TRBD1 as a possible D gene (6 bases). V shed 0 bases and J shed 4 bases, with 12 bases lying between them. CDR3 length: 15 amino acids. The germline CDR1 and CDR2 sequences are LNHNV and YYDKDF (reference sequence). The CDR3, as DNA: TGTGCCACCAGCAGAGAACCACAGGGAAGAGAGACCCAGTACTTC. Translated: CATSREPQGRETQYF.

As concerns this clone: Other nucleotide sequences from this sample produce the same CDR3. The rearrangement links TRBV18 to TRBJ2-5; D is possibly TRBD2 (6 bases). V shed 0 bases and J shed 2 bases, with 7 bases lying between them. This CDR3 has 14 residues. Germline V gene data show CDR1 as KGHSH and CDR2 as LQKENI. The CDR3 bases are TGTGCCAGCTCACCACCGGGACTGCAAGAGACCCAGTACTTC. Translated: CASSPPGLQETQYF.

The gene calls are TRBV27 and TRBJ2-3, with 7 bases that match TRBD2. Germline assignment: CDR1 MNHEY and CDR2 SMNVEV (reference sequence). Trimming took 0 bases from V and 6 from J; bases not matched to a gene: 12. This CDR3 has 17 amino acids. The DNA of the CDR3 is TGTGCCAGCAGTTTATCGGGGGGGAGCTGGTGGGGGGATACGCAGTATTTT. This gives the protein CASSLSGGSWWGDTQYF.

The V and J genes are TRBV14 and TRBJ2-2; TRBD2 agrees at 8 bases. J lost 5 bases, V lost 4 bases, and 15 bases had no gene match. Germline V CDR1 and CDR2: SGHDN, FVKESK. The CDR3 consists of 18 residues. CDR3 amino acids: CASSPNRREARGTGELFF. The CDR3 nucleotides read TGTGCCAGCAGCCCGAACCGGCGGGAGGCCCGGGGGACCGGGGAGCTGTTTTTT. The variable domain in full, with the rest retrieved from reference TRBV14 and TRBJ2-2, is EAGVTQFPSHSVIEKGQTVTLRCDPISGHDNLYWYRRVMGKEIKFLLHFVKESKQDESGMPNNRFLAERTGGTYSTLKVQPAELEDSGVYFCASSPNRREARGTGELFFGEGSRLTVL.

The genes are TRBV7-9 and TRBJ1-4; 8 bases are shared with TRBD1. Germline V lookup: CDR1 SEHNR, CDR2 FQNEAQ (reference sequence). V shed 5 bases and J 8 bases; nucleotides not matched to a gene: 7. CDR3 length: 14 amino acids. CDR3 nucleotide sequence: TGTGCCAGCAGCACGGACAGGGAGTGGGAAAAACTGTTTTTT. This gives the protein CASSTDREWEKLFF.

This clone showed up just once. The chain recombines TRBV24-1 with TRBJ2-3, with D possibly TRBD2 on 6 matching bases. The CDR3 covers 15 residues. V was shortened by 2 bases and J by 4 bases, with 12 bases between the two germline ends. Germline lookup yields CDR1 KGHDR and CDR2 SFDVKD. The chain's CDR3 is CATSDSRRLADTQYF. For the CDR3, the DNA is TGTGCCACCAGTGATTCCCGACGACTAGCAGATACGCAGTATTTT.

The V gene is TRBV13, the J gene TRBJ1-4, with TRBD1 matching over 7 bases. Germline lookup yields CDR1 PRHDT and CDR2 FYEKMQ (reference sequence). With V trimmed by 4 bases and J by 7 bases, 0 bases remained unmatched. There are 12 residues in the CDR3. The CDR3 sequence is CASSYRGEKLFF. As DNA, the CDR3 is TGTGCCAGCAGCTACAGGGGTGAAAAACTGTTTTTT.